This T cell receptor beta chain was sequenced during a study of T cell responses to AZD1222 COVID-19 vaccine. This table comes from immunoSEQ multiplex PCR, and its TCRdb copy is limited to in-frame clones, with some not included. The sample shows some 180,000 clones, approximately 90% of them seen only once. Notes on the study in general: Two AZD1222 doses significantly raised spike-specific TCR breadth and depth over controls.

The table lists this clone with a count of one. The antigen remains unidentified. V was clipped by 3 bases and J by 0 bases; unmatched bases: 2. The CDR3 has 14 residues. Germline V gene data show CDR1 as MNHEY and CDR2 as SMNVEV (reference sequence). This sequence joins TRBV27 and TRBJ2-7, with 7 bases identical to TRBD2. The starting material was peripheral blood, obtained 28 days after the second dose of the MenACWY control vaccine. This clonotype originated in an adult who received the MenACWY meningococcal vaccine as a control. The CDR3 loop reads CASSLLAASYEQYF. The CDR3 DNA follows: TGTGCCAGCAGTTTGCTAGCGGCCTCCTACGAGCAGTACTTC.